This T cell receptor beta chain appears in the sequencing data of a study of blood T cell repertoires in COVID-19. On the study more broadly: The United States, Italy and Spain supplied acute and convalescent COVID-19 samples. The analysed material was cDNA or gDNA that came from T cells, B-cell-depleted T cells, or PBMCs.

V lost 0 bases and J lost 7, with 10 bases in between. CDR1 SGDLS and CDR2 YYNGEE come from the germline V gene. The CDR3 is 13 residues long. In the original analysis: The authors estimated nucleated cell counts from reference gene primer amplification. The data were produced by immunoSEQ multiplex PCR, yet TCRdb's version contains in-frame clones alone and is incomplete. V, J and clone size derive from that table, while D and trimming were established from the DNA sequence. Of some 230,000 clones listed, roughly 88% were seen once; the top ten hold about 2%. The chain uses TRBV9 and TRBJ2-5; tentative D call: TRBD1 (5 bases). Sequenced material: peripheral blood. This TCR derives from a man aged 30 to 45 who had recovered from COVID-19. CDR3 in DNA: TGTGCCAGCAGCGTAGGACTTCAGGGGACCCAGTACTTC. This codes for CASSVGLQGTQYF.